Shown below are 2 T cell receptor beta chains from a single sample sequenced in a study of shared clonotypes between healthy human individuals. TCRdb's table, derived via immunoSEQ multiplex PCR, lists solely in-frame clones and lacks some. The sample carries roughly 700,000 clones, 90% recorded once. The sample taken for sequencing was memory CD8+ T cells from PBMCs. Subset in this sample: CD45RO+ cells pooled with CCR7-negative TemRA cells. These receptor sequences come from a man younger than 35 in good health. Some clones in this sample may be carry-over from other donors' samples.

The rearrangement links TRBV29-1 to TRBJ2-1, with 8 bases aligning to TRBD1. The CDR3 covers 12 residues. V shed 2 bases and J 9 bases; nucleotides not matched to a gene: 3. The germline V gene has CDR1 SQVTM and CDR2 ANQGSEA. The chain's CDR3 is CSVEQGAAEQFF. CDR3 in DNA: TGCAGCGTTGAACAGGGGGCCGCTGAGCAGTTCTTC.

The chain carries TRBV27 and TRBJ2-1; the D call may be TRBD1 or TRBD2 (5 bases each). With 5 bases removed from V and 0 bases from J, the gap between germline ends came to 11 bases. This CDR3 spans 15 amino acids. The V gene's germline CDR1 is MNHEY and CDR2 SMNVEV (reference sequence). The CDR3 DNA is TGTGCCAGCAGTCTTATGGGGGTCTCCTACAATGAGCAGTTCTTC. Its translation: CASSLMGVSYNEQFF.